The 25 T cell receptor beta chains below all came from one sample that was sequenced in a study of metastatic and nonmetastatic thyroid tumors. TCRdb re-called the PCR reads via MiXCR. In the table there are 84,000 or so clones, around 9.2% of which are singletons. Each patient came to thyroid surgery without any prior treatment (of any kind). The sequenced material came from blood. These receptors were obtained from a female donor with papillary thyroid cancer or a benign thyroid nodule (not recorded which). Some clones in this sample may be carry-over from other donors' samples.

The chain has TRBV19 and TRBJ2-3; D is uncertain. The V end lost 4 bases, the J end lost 4 bases, and 6 bases lay between the germline ends. The germline V gene has CDR1 LNHDA and CDR2 SQIVND (reference sequence). CDR3 length equals 12 residues. CDR3 DNA: TGTGCCAGTAGTACCGAGGCAGATACGCAGTATTTT. Translating gives CASSTEADTQYF.

This clone has ten or more counts. The chain uses TRBV28 and TRBJ1-4, with D uncertain. The CDR3 runs to 14 residues. V gave up 3 bases and J gave up 4 bases, with 9 bases separating them. Germline V CDR1 and CDR2: MDHEN, SYDVKM. Written as DNA, the CDR3 is TGTGCCAGCAGTTTTTTGCTGGGTAATGAAAAACTGTTTTTT. It specifies CASSFLLGNEKLFF.

The chain uses TRBV12-3 or TRBV12-4 and TRBJ1-5; the D gene is possibly TRBD1 (5 bases). This CDR3 has 13 residues. The V end lost 10 bases, the J end lost 4 bases, and 14 bases lay between the germline ends. The CDR3, as DNA: TGTGCCACCACATTTCACAGGAATCAGCCCCAGCATTTT. This codes for CATTFHRNQPQHF.

This clone has ten or more counts. The gene calls are TRBV4-1 and TRBJ2-5; 8 bases match TRBD2. With 0 bases clipped from V and 5 bases from J, the junction kept 8 bases outside the gene matches. This CDR3 spans 16 amino acids. Germline CDR1 is MGHRA and CDR2 is YSYEKL. CDR3: CASSQDLRGGRETQYF. The CDR3, as DNA: TGCGCCAGCAGCCAAGATCTCCGGGGGGGCCGCGAGACCCAGTACTTC.

This clone was detected ten times or more. This rearrangement joins TRBV6-5 to TRBJ2-3; TRBD2 matches 10 bases. V was clipped by 2 bases and J by 9 bases; unmatched bases: 11. The CDR3 is 16 amino acids. Germline CDR1 reads MNHEY; CDR2 reads SVGAGI. The CDR3 reads CASSYHPSGGPGTQYF. The DNA for the CDR3 is TGTGCCAGCAGTTACCATCCTAGCGGGGGTCCCGGGACGCAGTATTTT.

This clone came up a few times. Other nucleotide sequences from this sample produce the same CDR3. J is TRBJ1-2 and V is TRBV12-3 or TRBV12-4; unclear D gene. The V end lost 5 bases, the J end lost 8 bases, and 18 bases lay between the germline ends. The CDR3 length is 14 residues. CDR3: CASSRSGPLGGYTF. The CDR3 DNA reads TGTGCCAGCAGTCGGTCCGGGCCATTGGGGGGCTACACCTTC.

Comment on this clone: A single base separates this from a much larger clone, so it may be a read error. J is TRBJ2-5 and V is TRBV20-1, with TRBD2 matching 10 bases. V was clipped by 3 bases and J by 2 bases; unmatched bases: 9. Germline-derived CDR1 and CDR2 are DFQATT and SNEGSKA (reference sequence). The CDR3 has 16 residues. This CDR3 reads CSASVLAGDPQETQYF. CDR3 nucleotide sequence: TGCAGTGCTAGTGTTCTAGCGGGGGATCCTCAAGAGACCCAGTACTTC.

This clone has a count of ten or more. This chain links TRBV11-1 with TRBJ2-3, with a possible D match to TRBD2 (7 bases). Germline values: CDR1 SGHAT, CDR2 FQDESV (reference sequence). CDR3 length: 15 amino acids. Trimming removed 3 bases at V and 1 base at J, with 11 bases between. Written as DNA, the CDR3 is TGTGCCAGCAGCTTCACGGGGGGCCGCACAGATACGCAGTATTTT. As protein: CASSFTGGRTDTQYF.

This clone was picked up a small number of times. This sequence may be a read error, since a much larger clone differs from it by one base. This chain connects TRBV6-1 to TRBJ2-5; TRBD1 agrees at 7 bases. This CDR3 is 16 amino acids long. Germline assignment: CDR1 MNHNS and CDR2 SASEGT. As DNA, the CDR3 is TGTGTCAGCAGTGAACAGGGGACCTACAATCAAGAGACCCAGTACTTC. This translates into CVSSEQGTYNQETQYF.

The chain has TRBV9 and TRBJ2-7; D may be TRBD2 (5 bases). The V gene lost 4 bases and the J gene lost 0 bases, with 23 bases spanning the gap. Germline CDR1 reads SGDLS; CDR2 reads YYNGEE. CDR3 length: 18 amino acids. The CDR3, as DNA: TGTGCCAGCAGCCCTGCTGCCCCTGGGTCCGCGGGCTCCTACGAGCAGTACTTC. Its translation: CASSPAAPGSAGSYEQYF.

Ten or more counts support this clone. This chain uses TRBV7-3 with TRBJ2-3, with 8 bases lining up with TRBD2. Germline-derived CDR1 and CDR2 are SGHTA and FQGTGA. V was pared by 4 bases and J by 6 bases, with 15 bases of the junction left unmatched. The CDR3 runs to 17 residues. For the CDR3, the DNA is TGTGCCAGCAGCTACTCCGGGTCTGGCGGGGGGTTGGATACGCAGTATTTT. The encoded protein is CASSYSGSGGGLDTQYF.

As regards this clone: A clone one base away is much larger, so this may be a read error. The chain joins TRBV14 to TRBJ2-1, with D perhaps TRBD2 (6 bases). V lost 1 base, J lost 11 bases, and 15 bases lay in between. The CDR3 has 14 amino acids. CDR1 and CDR2 from the germline V gene are SGHDN and FVKESK. CDR3 sequence reads: CASSQGLFSGQQFF. CDR3 bases: TGTGCCAGCAGCCAAGGTCTCTTCAGCGGGCAGCAGTTCTTC.

This sequence joins TRBV6-4 and TRBJ2-3, with 7 positions matching TRBD1. CDR3 length: 13 residues. Germline CDR1 and CDR2: MRHNA and SNTAGT. After removal of 7 bases from V and 5 bases from J, the junction contained 6 bases not matched to a gene. As DNA, the CDR3 is TGTGCCAGCATCGGACAGGACGGAGATACGCAGTATTTT. Its translation is CASIGQDGDTQYF.

About this clone: Just one base apart from a much larger clone, this may be a read error. This chain uses TRBV5-1 with TRBJ2-5; 9 bases are a match to TRBD2. The germline gives CDR1 SGHRS, CDR2 YFSETQ. V lost 1 base and J lost 6; bases outside the gene matches: 4. The CDR3 has 14 residues. The CDR3 is CASSLNSGGQTQYF. The CDR3 region has the DNA TGCGCCAGCAGCTTGAATAGCGGGGGTCAGACCCAGTACTTC.

This clone was detected a few times. The rearrangement links TRBV6-2 or TRBV6-3 to TRBJ1-1; D may be TRBD1 (5 bases). Germline-derived CDR1 and CDR2 are MNHEY and SVGEGT. The length of the CDR3 is 16 residues. V dropped 2 bases and J dropped 1 base, with 14 bases sitting between them. The CDR3 DNA reads as TGTGCCAGCAGTTACCCGCATCGGGACGGGAACACTGAAGCTTTCTTT. As protein: CASSYPHRDGNTEAFF.

In its sample, this clone was seen many times. The rearrangement links TRBV10-3 to TRBJ2-7; a weak D match, TRBD2 (6 bases). Trimming cost V 4 bases and J 2 bases, with 12 bases left between them. CDR1 ENHRY and CDR2 SYGVKD come from the germline V gene. This CDR3 spans 14 amino acids. CDR3: CAISGREPAYEQYF. Written as DNA, the CDR3 is TGTGCCATCAGTGGACGGGAGCCCGCCTACGAGCAGTACTTC.

This clone was seen a handful of times. Being one base from a much bigger clone, this may be a read error. Other DNA sequences of this sample code for an identical CDR3. V and J are TRBV7-6 and TRBJ2-7, with 16 bases matching TRBD2. From germline, CDR1 is SGHVS and CDR2 FNYEAQ. This CDR3 region has 18 residues. The CDR3 DNA sequence: TGTGCCAGCAGTCCCAGGGTGGGACTAGCGGGGGGGCCCTACGAACAGTACTTC. Translated, it gives CASSPRVGLAGGPYEQYF.

This clone occurred a few times. This rearrangement joins TRBV19 to TRBJ1-1, with a tentative D call TRBD1 (6 bases). The CDR3 spans 15 residues. Germline V lookup: CDR1 LNHDA, CDR2 SQIVND (reference sequence). The V end was cut by 3 bases, the J end by 5 bases, with 16 bases between. The CDR3 coding sequence is TGTGCCAGTAGTATTGGGGGCGGGGGGGGAACTGAAGCTTTCTTT. This gives the protein CASSIGGGGGTEAFF.

The chain recombines TRBV20-1 with TRBJ2-5; perhaps TRBD2 as D (6 bases). Germline V gene data show CDR1 as DFQATT and CDR2 as SNEGSKA (reference sequence). This CDR3 contains 14 residues. Deletions cut 5 bases from V and 5 bases from J, with 18 bases between. The CDR3 coding sequence is TGCAGTGCTGCCCCCTATGTGGAGGGGGAGACCCAGTACTTC. Translating gives CSAAPYVEGETQYF.

This clone was counted ten times or more. This chain connects TRBV6-6 to TRBJ2-5, with a possible D match to TRBD2 (6 bases). V was pared by 0 bases and J by 4 bases, with 9 bases between. This CDR3 comprises 14 residues. The V gene's germline CDR1 is MNHNY and CDR2 SVGAGI (reference sequence). The CDR3 nucleotides read TGTGCCAGCAGTTACTCGCTAGCGAGAGAGACCCAGTACTTC. It translates to CASSYSLARETQYF.

This clone turned up a few times. A clone one base away is much larger, so this may be a read error. This rearrangement joins TRBV2 to TRBJ1-1, with D unresolved. CDR1 and CDR2 from the germline V gene are SNHLY and FYNNEI. CDR3 size: 12 residues. In DNA, the CDR3 is TGTACCAGCAGTGAAGCGACGGTGGGAGCTTTCTTT. It specifies CTSSEATVGAFF.

This clone appeared a few times. This may come from a read error, since a much larger clone is one base off. The V and J genes are TRBV5-4 and TRBJ2-2; D remains unclear. This CDR3 contains 15 residues. CDR1 SGHNT and CDR2 YYREEE come from the germline V gene (reference sequence). Here the CDR3 reads CASRFRGTNTVELFF. Written as DNA, the CDR3 is TGTGCCAGCAGATTTCGAGGCACGAACACCGTGGAGCTGTTTTTT.

This sequence joins TRBV20-1 and TRBJ1-1, with TRBD1 identical over 7 bases. The junction had 4 bases not matched to a gene; V was cut back by 3 bases and J by 3 bases. The CDR3 loop spans 13 amino acids. Germline loops: CDR1 DFQATT, CDR2 SNEGSKA (reference sequence). CDR3 loop: CSASDRVDTEAFF. CDR3 nucleotide sequence: TGCAGTGCTAGCGACAGGGTGGACACTGAAGCTTTCTTT.

This clone was seen a handful of times. This sequence joins TRBV6-1 and TRBJ1-5; the D gene is possibly TRBD1 (5 bases). This CDR3 is built from 15 residues. CDR1 MNHNS and CDR2 SASEGT come from the germline V gene. Trimming cost V 5 bases and J 0 bases, with 11 bases left between them. The CDR3: CASSRSDSSNQPQHF. In DNA form, the CDR3 reads TGTGCCAGCAGTAGATCCGACAGTAGCAATCAGCCCCAGCATTTT.

This clone has only a few counts. The rearrangement uses TRBV28 and TRBJ2-3; 12 bases agree with TRBD1. V dropped 5 bases and J dropped 4; count of bases not matched to a gene: 10. Germline V gene data show CDR1 as MDHEN and CDR2 as SYDVKM. The CDR3 runs to 17 residues. The CDR3 DNA is TGTGCCAGCAGTCCTACGGGACAGGGGGCTGTCGCAGATACGCAGTATTTT. This codes for CASSPTGQGAVADTQYF.